This T cell receptor (beta chain) comes out of a study of CD8 T cells in ankylosing spondylitis. The study's findings and limits: Significant enrichment of disease-linked clones was reported in matched ankylosing spondylitis synovial fluid. One TCR beta motif, made up of 7 or 8 highly homologous variants, appeared characteristic of ankylosing spondylitis blood.

One entry per CDR3 protein results from TCRdb running MiXCR on the 5' RACE reads. The data hold 700,000 to 850,000 distinct CDR3 sequences, with about 12% observed a single time. Only a few counts were recorded for this clonotype. Its antigen is as yet unknown. V gave up 5 bases and J gave up 2 bases, with 13 bases separating them. This CDR3 is built from 14 residues. The sample consisted of blood, either unsorted or a sorted T cell fraction (not recorded which). The rearrangement links TRBV12-3 or TRBV12-4 to TRBJ2-7; no clear D. The source is a male donor with ankylosing spondylitis. CDR3: CASSQNGGTYEQYF. The CDR3, as DNA: TGTGCCAGCAGTCAGAACGGTGGGACCTACGAGCAGTACTTC.